This T cell receptor beta chain was sequenced for a study of blood T cell repertoires in COVID-19. The CDR3 has 17 amino acids. J lost 4 bases, V lost 4 bases, and 15 bases had no gene match. Per germline, CDR1 LGHDT and CDR2 YNNKEL (reference sequence). Method: immunoSEQ multiplex PCR; TCRdb's copy keeps in-frame clones and lacks some. The sample includes 120,000 or so clones, 88% of them seen just once. A note on this clone: At the DNA level, this CDR3 is encoded by other sequences in the same sample as well.

This sequence was found in a human donor in a cohort sampled during active COVID-19. Material: peripheral blood. The V call is TRBV3-1 (or the pseudogene TRBV3-2), the J call TRBJ2-7; TRBD2 agrees at 8 bases. DNA of the CDR3: TGTGCCAGCAGCCCCAATCTAGCGGGCCCCCTCTCGTACGAGCAGTACTTC. Translating gives CASSPNLAGPLSYEQYF.